This T cell receptor (beta chain) was retrieved from a study of blood T cell repertoires in COVID-19. The table came from immunoSEQ multiplex PCR; TCRdb's copy has only in-frame clones and leaves some out. Altogether 75,000 to 90,000 clones are present, more than 75% being singletons, with the ten largest covering approximately 4.4%. V dropped 3 bases and J dropped 2 bases, with 10 bases sitting between them. The CDR3 loop spans 14 amino acids. Germline CDR1 and CDR2: LNHDA and SQIVND (reference sequence). Sequenced sample: peripheral blood. This TCR was sampled from a man aged 45 to 65 with active or convalescent COVID-19. J is TRBJ1-1 and V is TRBV19; TRBD1 is a possible D gene (5 bases). This CDR3 reads CASSMGGRNTEAFF. In DNA, the CDR3 is TGTGCCAGTAGTATGGGGGGGAGAAACACTGAAGCTTTCTTT.